Below, 18 T cell receptor beta chains from the same sample are listed, as sequenced in a study of cytomegalovirus exposure and HLA in healthy donors. Researchers ran the PCR with 60 Vbeta and 13 Jbeta primers. Using immunoSEQ multiplex PCR, the repertoire was profiled, and TCRdb retains in-frame clones only, with some absent. The table includes some 130,000 clones, around 80% detected once. The sequencing input was PBMCs. Every receptor here comes from a human donor in good health.

The chain uses TRBV4-1 and TRBJ1-1; D unclear. The germline V gene has CDR1 MGHRA and CDR2 YSYEKL. The V end was cut by 0 bases, the J end by 4 bases, with 6 bases between. This CDR3 spans 13 amino acids. The CDR3 loop reads CASSQEQLTEAFF. DNA of the CDR3: TGCGCCAGCAGCCAAGAACAGCTCACTGAAGCTTTCTTT.

The gene calls are TRBV4-2 and TRBJ1-5, with unresolved D. CDR1 and CDR2 (germline): LGHNA, YNFKEQ. Trimming shortened V by 5 bases and J by 0 bases, and 11 bases separated the two germline ends. This CDR3 is built from 15 residues. Written as DNA, the CDR3 is TGTGCCAGCAGCTTGGGTGGCGGTAGCAATCAGCCCCAGCATTTT. Translated: CASSLGGGSNQPQHF.

This chain links TRBV5-4 with TRBJ2-3; 7 positions agree with TRBD2. Germline values: CDR1 SGHNT, CDR2 YYREEE (reference sequence). This CDR3 has 15 amino acids. Trimming took 0 bases from V and 1 from J; bases not matched to a gene: 2. The DNA for the CDR3 is TGTGCCAGCAGCTTGGGCGGGGGTGGCACAGATACGCAGTATTTT. Protein product: CASSLGGGGTDTQYF.

This chain joins TRBV6-5 and TRBJ2-2; possible D gene TRBD1, 7 bases. The CDR3 contains 15 residues. Trimming shortened V by 5 bases and J by 0 bases, and 10 bases separated the two germline ends. Germline V gene sequence: CDR1 MNHEY, CDR2 SVGAGI. The CDR3 region is CASSRGTANTGELFF. The CDR3 DNA is TGTGCCAGCAGTCGGGGGACAGCGAACACCGGGGAGCTGTTTTTT.

The chain uses TRBV27 and TRBJ2-7; the match to TRBD1 covers 9 bases. The CDR3 runs to 14 residues. The V and J ends lost 5 bases and 7 bases, in that order; junction bases with no gene match: 9. Germline V CDR1 and CDR2: MNHEY, SMNVEV (reference sequence). The CDR3 spells CASSPGQGGWEQYF. Here the CDR3 DNA reads TGTGCCAGCAGTCCGGGACAGGGAGGTTGGGAGCAGTACTTC.

The V call is TRBV2, the J call TRBJ1-4; no reliable D call. Trimming removed 3 bases from V and 5 bases from J, with 10 bases in between. Germline CDR1 and CDR2: SNHLY and FYNNEI. The CDR3 runs to 14 residues. The CDR3 nucleotides are TGTGCCAGCAGTGACGCCCGACTGAATGAAAAACTGTTTTTT. It specifies CASSDARLNEKLFF.

The V gene is TRBV4-1, the J gene TRBJ1-5; D is undetermined. Per germline, CDR1 MGHRA and CDR2 YSYEKL. The CDR3 spans 14 residues. Trimming shortened V by 1 base and J by 6 bases, and 10 bases separated the two germline ends. This chain's CDR3 is CASSQVVTGQPQHF. Here the CDR3 DNA reads TGCGCCAGCAGCCAAGTGGTTACGGGTCAGCCCCAGCATTTT.

This chain joins TRBV5-4 and TRBJ2-1; D is possibly TRBD2 (5 bases). Germline V lookup: CDR1 SGHNT, CDR2 YYREEE (reference sequence). Trimming cost V 0 bases and J 0 bases, with 7 bases left between them. The CDR3 length is 15 residues. CDR3 bases: TGTGCCAGCAGCTTGGGGAGGAGCTCCTACAATGAGCAGTTCTTC. It codes for CASSLGRSSYNEQFF.

The chain combines TRBV4-1 with TRBJ1-4; D gene ambiguous. Per the germline V gene, CDR1 is MGHRA and CDR2 is YSYEKL. Trimming took off 2 bases at V and 4 bases at J, with 11 bases between the two ends. The CDR3 contains 15 residues. The CDR3 here is CASSQNTAFNEKLFF. The CDR3 bases are TGCGCCAGCAGCCAAAACACCGCCTTTAATGAAAAACTGTTTTTT.

This chain joins TRBV5-1 and TRBJ2-7; possibly TRBD2 for D (6 bases). Trimming left V 0 bases short and J 6 bases short, with 16 bases between. The CDR3 consists of 15 residues. The germline V gene encodes CDR1 SGHRS and CDR2 YFSETQ. The CDR3 DNA reads TGCGCCAGCAGCTTGGTTGCAGGAGGGATACTCGAGCAGTACTTC. Translated: CASSLVAGGILEQYF.

This rearrangement joins TRBV5-1 to TRBJ2-7, with 9 bases that match TRBD1. The CDR3 runs to 14 residues. Germline V lookup: CDR1 SGHRS, CDR2 YFSETQ. J gave up 5 bases and V 5 bases, and 8 bases lay outside the gene matches. The CDR3 sequence is CASSFGTGIHEQYF. The CDR3 DNA is TGCGCCAGCAGTTTCGGGACAGGGATCCACGAGCAGTACTTC.

The genes are TRBV6-5 and TRBJ2-5; TRBD2 agrees at 7 bases. V shed 2 bases, J shed 2 bases, and the junction held 8 bases outside the gene matches. The germline V gene encodes CDR1 MNHEY and CDR2 SVGAGI. This CDR3 is built from 16 residues. In DNA form, the CDR3 reads TGTGCCAGCAGTTACGGACTCACGGGGGGTCAAGAGACCCAGTACTTC. Protein sequence: CASSYGLTGGQETQYF.

The chain recombines TRBV7-9 with TRBJ2-3; D is ambiguous. Germline lookup yields CDR1 SEHNR and CDR2 FQNEAQ (reference sequence). There are 16 residues in the CDR3. V shed 4 bases and J shed 1 base, with 15 bases lying between them. The DNA for the CDR3 is TGTGCCAGCAGCTCCCCGCTGGTCTGGCGCACAGATACGCAGTATTTT. It encodes CASSSPLVWRTDTQYF.

The chain has TRBV7-9 and TRBJ1-4; D not certain. Germline assignment: CDR1 SEHNR and CDR2 FQNEAQ (reference sequence). CDR3 length: 14 amino acids. The ends were cut back, 2 bases at V and 4 bases at J, with 8 bases in the middle. The CDR3 protein is CASSLLEDNEKLFF. For the CDR3, the DNA is TGTGCCAGCAGCTTATTGGAGGATAATGAAAAACTGTTTTTT.

In its sample, this clone was seen a few times. The chain is built from TRBV19 and TRBJ2-7; 12 positions match TRBD2. V was clipped by 0 bases and J by 2 bases; unmatched bases: 5. The CDR3 spans 17 residues. Germline-derived CDR1 and CDR2 are LNHDA and SQIVND (reference sequence). The CDR3 loop reads CASSIDLGLAGTYEQYF. DNA for the CDR3: TGTGCCAGTAGTATAGACCTCGGACTAGCGGGGACCTACGAGCAGTACTTC.

The genes are TRBV19 and TRBJ1-1, with D possibly matching TRBD1 (6 bases). The CDR3 sequence is 14 residues long. The V and J ends lost 4 bases and 5 bases respectively, with 14 bases between them. Germline loops: CDR1 LNHDA, CDR2 SQIVND (reference sequence). Written as DNA, the CDR3 is TGTGCCAGTAGTAATCCAGGGGATAGAACTGAAGCTTTCTTT. It translates to CASSNPGDRTEAFF.

This clone came up once. The rearrangement uses TRBV6-5 and TRBJ2-1; D is unclear. V dropped 0 bases and J dropped 7 bases, with 7 bases sitting between them. The CDR3 has 13 amino acids. Germline V CDR1 and CDR2: MNHEY, SVGAGI. CDR3 bases: TGTGCCAGCAGTTACTCGACGGAGAATGAGCAGTTCTTC. Its protein product is CASSYSTENEQFF.

The V gene is TRBV9, the J gene TRBJ2-7; 7 bases line up with TRBD1. Germline values: CDR1 SGDLS, CDR2 YYNGEE. The CDR3 runs 14 residues. The V segment lost 2 bases and the J segment 2 bases; nucleotides outside the gene matches: 4. The CDR3 region is CASSVGQLTYEQYF. The CDR3 coding sequence is TGTGCCAGCAGCGTGGGACAGCTAACCTACGAGCAGTACTTC.